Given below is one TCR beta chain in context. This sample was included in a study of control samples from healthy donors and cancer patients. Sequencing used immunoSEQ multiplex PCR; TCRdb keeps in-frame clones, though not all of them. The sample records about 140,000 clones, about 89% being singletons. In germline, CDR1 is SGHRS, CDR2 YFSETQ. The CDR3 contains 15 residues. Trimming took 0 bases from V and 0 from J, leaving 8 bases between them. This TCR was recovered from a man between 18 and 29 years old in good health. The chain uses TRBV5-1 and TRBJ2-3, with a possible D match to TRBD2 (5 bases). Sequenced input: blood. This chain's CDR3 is CASSLERRSTDTQYF. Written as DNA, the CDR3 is TGCGCCAGCAGCTTGGAAAGGAGGAGCACAGATACGCAGTATTTT. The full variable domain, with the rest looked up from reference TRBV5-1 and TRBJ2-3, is KAGVTQTPRYLIKTRGQQVTLSCSPISGHRSVSWYQQTPGQGLQFLFEYFSETQRNKGNFPGRFSGRQFSNSRSEMNVSTLELGDSALYLCASSLERRSTDTQYFGPGTRLTVL.